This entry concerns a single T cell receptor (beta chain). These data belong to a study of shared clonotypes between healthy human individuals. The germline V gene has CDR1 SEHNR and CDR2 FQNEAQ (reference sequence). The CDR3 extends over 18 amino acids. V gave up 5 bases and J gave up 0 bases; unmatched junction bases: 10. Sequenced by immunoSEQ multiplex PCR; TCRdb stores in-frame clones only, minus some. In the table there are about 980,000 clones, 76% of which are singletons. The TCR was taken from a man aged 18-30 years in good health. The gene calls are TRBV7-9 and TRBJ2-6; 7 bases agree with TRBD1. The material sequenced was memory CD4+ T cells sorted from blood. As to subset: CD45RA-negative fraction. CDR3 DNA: TGTGCCAGCAGCCTGCTTGGACAGGCTTTCTCTGGGGCCAACGTCCTGACTTTC. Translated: CASSLLGQAFSGANVLTF.